This is a list of T cell receptor beta chains from one sample in a study of T cell repertoires in aging, cancer and after chemotherapy. TCRdb called the multiplex PCR reads again in MiXCR, with one record for every CDR3 protein. The data hold 2,500 to 3,500 distinct CDR3 sequences, with more than 20% observed a single time. The sequenced material came from blood. The receptors were sampled from a human donor with a solid tumor. Each CDR3 is given with its conserved first and last residue. The D gene is left open where the match is weak. Expanded clones are given a class, and other clones once, few, many or no size at all.

>TRBV5-1|TRBJ2-2|NA|many
CASSSGPGQGLRGGELFF
TGCGCCAGCAGCTCGGGACCGGGACAAGGGCTTCGCGGCGGGGAGCTGTTTTTT
>TRBV29-1|TRBJ2-5|TRBD2|NA
CSVGAAGGSETQYF
TGCAGCGTTGGTGCAGCGGGGGGTTCCGAGACCCAGTACTTC
>TRBV11-1|TRBJ1-2|NA|NA
CASSYGGYTF
TGTGCCAGCAGCTACGGCGGCTACACCTTC
>TRBV19|TRBJ2-3|TRBD2|NA
CASSVAGVFTDTQYF
TGTGCCAGTAGTGTAGCGGGGGTTTTCACAGATACGCAGTATTTT
>TRBV25-1|TRBJ2-7|NA|few
CASSDSVPGSSYEQYF
TGTGCCAGCAGTGATTCGGTACCTGGCAGCTCCTACGAGCAGTACTTC
>TRBV27|TRBJ2-1|NA|medium-sized
CASSIRDWSSYNEQFF
TGTGCCAGCAGCATCAGGGACTGGAGCTCCTACAATGAGCAGTTCTTC
>TRBV5-1|TRBJ2-7|NA|few
CASSTRTVSYEQYF
TGCGCCAGCAGCACCCGGACGGTCTCCTACGAGCAGTACTTC
>TRBV29-1|TRBJ2-3|NA|large
CSVRQTSTDTQYF
TGCAGCGTGCGTCAGACTAGCACAGATACGCAGTATTTT
>TRBV13|TRBJ1-1|NA|once
CASSEHGAGATEAFF
TGTGCCAGCAGTGAGCACGGGGCGGGGGCCACTGAAGCTTTCTTT
>TRBV6-1|TRBJ1-5|NA|medium-sized
CASSERGAQPQHF
TGTGCCAGCAGTGAAAGGGGGGCTCAGCCCCAGCATTTT
>TRBV24-1|TRBJ2-3|NA|NA
CATRGDDTDTQYF
TGTGCCACCAGGGGAGACGACACAGATACGCAGTATTTT
>TRBV5-1|TRBJ2-5|NA|NA
CASSSPGTREETQYF
TGCGCCAGCAGCTCCCCCGGGACCCGAGAAGAGACCCAGTACTTC
>TRBV20-1|TRBJ2-7|TRBD1|NA
CSARASLRGRSSEQYF
TGCAGTGCTAGAGCCTCCTTGAGGGGGCGCTCATCCGAGCAGTACTTC
>TRBV6-6|TRBJ1-1|TRBD1|many
CASRTETGPIEAFF
TGTGCCAGCAGGACCGAGACAGGGCCGATTGAAGCTTTCTTT
>TRBV6-6|TRBJ2-7|TRBD1|medium-sized
CASIKNPGQGAYEQYF
TGTGCCAGCATTAAAAACCCCGGACAGGGGGCTTACGAGCAGTACTTC
>TRBV11-2|TRBJ2-3|NA|NA
CASSLRSDTGTDTQYF
TGTGCCAGCAGCTTAAGGAGCGATACAGGCACAGATACGCAGTATTTT
>TRBV5-4|TRBJ1-4|TRBD1|NA
CASSLFRDREGKLFF
TGTGCCAGCAGCTTGTTTCGTGACAGGGAAGGAAAACTGTTTTTT
>TRBV12-3/TRBV12-4|TRBJ2-7|TRBD2|NA
CAGSPPPPRGDGYEQYF
TGTGCCGGATCCCCCCCCCCCCCGCGGGGGGACGGCTACGAGCAGTACTTC
>TRBV27|TRBJ1-1|NA|medium-sized
CASSWSGTEAFF
TGTGCCAGCAGTTGGAGTGGCACTGAAGCTTTCTTT
>TRBV4-3|TRBJ2-2|TRBD1|few
CATTGSGQEAGELFF
TGTGCCACCACAGGGTCCGGACAGGAGGCCGGGGAGCTGTTTTTT
>TRBV13|TRBJ1-1|NA|NA
CASGMGTEAFF
TGTGCCAGCGGTATGGGCACTGAAGCTTTCTTT
>TRBV7-2|TRBJ2-1|NA|few
CASSLSLNEQFF
TGTGCCAGCAGCTTAAGTCTCAATGAGCAGTTCTTC
>TRBV4-3|TRBJ2-2|NA|medium-sized
CASSHAAGGGELFF
TGCGCCAGCAGCCACGCTGCGGGTGGCGGGGAGCTGTTTTTT
>TRBV5-8|TRBJ2-5|NA|NA
CASSSTGLEKETQYF
TGTGCCAGCAGCTCCACGGGACTTGAAAAAGAGACCCAGTACTTC
>TRBV19|TRBJ2-5|TRBD2|NA
CASKLAGGQETQYF
TGTGCCAGTAAACTAGCGGGGGGACAAGAGACCCAGTACTTC
>TRBV5-6|TRBJ1-5|NA|medium-sized
CASSSLGRLNQPQHF
TGTGCCAGCAGCTCGTTGGGACGGCTCAATCAGCCCCAGCATTTT
>TRBV20-1|TRBJ2-3|TRBD2|once
CSARVMRLAGGESDTQYF
TGCAGTGCTAGAGTAATGAGACTAGCGGGGGGGGAATCAGATACGCAGTATTTT
>TRBV12-3/TRBV12-4|TRBJ1-4|NA|medium-sized
CASTLGMGMGEKLFF
TGTGCCAGCACCCTGGGAATGGGGATGGGAGAAAAACTGTTTTTT
>TRBV6-6|TRBJ1-5|NA|medium-sized
CASSGVGDQPQHF
TGTGCCAGCAGTGGGGTGGGGGATCAGCCCCAGCATTTT
>TRBV6-2/TRBV6-3|TRBJ1-5|NA|medium-sized
CASSPRGGSNQPQHF
TGTGCCAGCAGCCCACGCGGGGGAAGCAATCAGCCCCAGCATTTT
>TRBV11-2|TRBJ2-2|TRBD2|medium-sized
CASSGRLAGATGELFF
TGTGCCAGCAGCGGGAGACTAGCGGGGGCGACCGGGGAGCTGTTTTTT
>TRBV4-3|TRBJ2-5|TRBD1|few
CASSQDRGLKTQYF
TGCGCCAGCAGCCAAGATAGGGGGCTTAAGACCCAGTACTTC
>TRBV5-1|TRBJ1-2|TRBD1|few
CASSPGQGYGYTF
TGCGCCAGCAGCCCAGGACAGGGGTATGGCTACACCTTC
>TRBV19|TRBJ2-1|TRBD1|medium-sized
CASSIDVRTGRNEQFF
TGTGCCAGTAGTATAGATGTCAGGACAGGGCGCAATGAGCAGTTCTTC
>TRBV19|TRBJ2-2|NA|large
CASSIRTGELFF
TGTGCCAGTAGTATCCGTACCGGGGAGCTGTTTTTT
>TRBV7-6|TRBJ1-3|NA|few
CASSNRQGNTIYF
TGTGCCAGCAGCAACCGACAGGGAAACACCATATATTTT
>TRBV7-9|TRBJ1-2|NA|medium-sized
CASRGQTYGYTF
TGTGCCAGCAGAGGACAGACCTATGGCTACACCTTC
>TRBV27|TRBJ1-5|NA|medium-sized
CASSWGDNQPQHF
TGTGCCAGCAGTTGGGGAGATAATCAGCCCCAGCATTTT
>TRBV15|TRBJ1-1|NA|medium-sized
CATSRDQARDEAFF
TGTGCCACCAGCAGAGATCAGGCGAGGGATGAAGCTTTCTTT
>TRBV7-9|TRBJ2-3|NA|large
CASINGAGTDTQYF
TGTGCCAGCATCAACGGGGCCGGAACAGATACGCAGTATTTT
>TRBV4-3|TRBJ2-6|TRBD2|NA
CAGSPSGGSFSGANVLTF
TGCGCCGGCAGCCCCAGCGGGGGGTCGTTCTCTGGGGCCAACGTCCTGACTTTC
>TRBV4-3|TRBJ2-6|TRBD2|hyperexpanded
CASSQSGGSFSGANVLTF
TGCGCCAGCAGCCAGAGCGGGGGGTCGTTCTCTGGGGCCAACGTCCTGACTTTC
>TRBV27|TRBJ1-4|TRBD1|medium-sized
CASSQGTGGTEKLFF
TGTGCCAGCAGTCAGGGGACAGGGGGAACGGAAAAACTGTTTTTT
>TRBV13|TRBJ2-5|NA|large
CASSLRGTTQYF
TGTGCCAGCAGCCTCCGGGGAACGACCCAGTACTTC
>TRBV2|TRBJ1-4|NA|NA
CASSLTGLEKLFF
TGTGCCAGCAGTTTAACAGGTCTCGAAAAACTGTTTTTT
>TRBV4-1|TRBJ1-1|NA|NA
CASSQELGAEAFF
TGCGCCAGCAGCCAAGAACTCGGGGCTGAAGCTTTCTTT
>TRBV7-9|TRBJ2-1|NA|few
CASSFGTNYNEQFF
TGTGCCAGCAGCTTCGGGACGAACTACAATGAGCAGTTCTTC
>TRBV4-2|TRBJ2-2|NA|medium-sized
CASSPSREGGLFF
TGTGCCAGCAGCCCGAGTCGAGAAGGGGGGCTGTTTTTT
>TRBV19|TRBJ1-6|TRBD1|medium-sized
CASSIEGRGLSPLHF
TGTGCCAGTAGTATAGAAGGCAGGGGGCTTTCACCCCTCCACTTT
>TRBV6-5|TRBJ1-2|TRBD1|medium-sized
CASSRATTGRYTF
TGTGCCAGCAGTAGAGCCACGACAGGGCGCTACACCTTC
>TRBV5-1|TRBJ2-3|TRBD2|NA
CASSQTLAGGDTQYF
TGTGCCAGCAGCCAAACACTAGCGGGAGGGGATACGCAGTATTTT
>TRBV6-2/TRBV6-3|TRBJ2-7|TRBD1|medium-sized
CASMLTGTATYEQYF
TGTGCCAGCATGTTAACCGGGACAGCTACCTACGAGCAGTACTTC
>TRBV20-1|TRBJ1-5|NA|NA
CSARETWGNQPQHF
TGCAGTGCTAGAGAGACATGGGGCAATCAGCCCCAGCATTTT
>TRBV6-5|TRBJ2-7|TRBD1|NA
CASSSQGAGEQYF
TGTGCCAGCAGTTCACAGGGGGCCGGCGAGCAGTACTTC
>TRBV29-1|TRBJ1-2|TRBD1|NA
CSVEGTGGDGYTF
TGCAGCGTTGAAGGGACAGGGGGCGATGGCTACACCTTC
>TRBV18|TRBJ2-7|NA|medium-sized
CASSPDKGDEQYF
TGTGCCAGCTCCCCTGACAAAGGGGACGAGCAGTACTTC
>TRBV20-1|TRBJ2-7|TRBD2|few
CSARDVLAGASLTYEQYF
TGCAGTGCTAGAGATGTACTAGCGGGCGCCAGTTTAACCTACGAGCAGTACTTC
>TRBV2|TRBJ2-1|NA|NA
CASNFGGRFGKEQFF
TGTGCCAGCAACTTTGGGGGTCGGTTCGGTAAGGAGCAGTTCTTC